Presented here are 12 T cell receptor beta chains from one specimen sequenced in a study of identical twins. Via MiXCR, TCRdb re-called the 5' RACE reads, giving one row per CDR3 protein. The data contain approximately 220,000 distinct CDR3 sequences, approximately 7.3% of them singletons. The sample was also reused in another study, on yellow fever vaccine responses in identical twins.

Sequenced sample: CD8+ T cells sorted from blood. These receptors were obtained from a woman under 30 in good health.

CDR3: CASSSSGGGGQYF. In nucleotides, the CDR3 is TGTGCCAGCAGCTCCTCTGGGGGGGGAGGGCAGTATTTT. This sequence joins TRBV7-6 and TRBJ2-3, with 7 bases that match TRBD2. The CDR3 is made up of 13 amino acids. CDR1 and CDR2 from the germline V gene are SGHVS and FNYEAQ. V lost 4 bases and J lost 11; bases outside the gene matches: 9.

There are many counts of this clonotype. The genes are TRBV12-3 or TRBV12-4 and TRBJ2-1; maybe TRBD2 (6 bases). Trimming left V 4 bases short and J 1 base short, with 14 bases between. The CDR3 has 16 amino acids. The CDR3 DNA reads TGTGCCAGCAGTTCCCCGCGGGGCGAATCCTACAATGAGCAGTTCTTC. Its translation: CASSSPRGESYNEQFF.

This clonotype occurred many times. This CDR3 is CSVEDPRAYNEQFF. CDR3 nucleotides: TGCAGCGTTGAAGATCCTAGGGCCTACAATGAGCAGTTCTTC. The V gene is TRBV29-1, the J gene TRBJ2-1; D is undetermined. The germline V gene encodes CDR1 SQVTM and CDR2 ANQGSEA. Trimming stripped 0 bases from V and 2 bases from J, with 8 bases between. This CDR3 contains 14 residues.

This clonotype was found many times. CDR3 in DNA: TGTGCCAGCAAAAGCGATAATGAAAAACTGTTTTTT. Amino acid sequence: CASKSDNEKLFF. This chain links TRBV7-6 with TRBJ1-4, with D unresolved. CDR3 length: 12 amino acids. From germline, CDR1 is SGHVS and CDR2 FNYEAQ. Trimming cost V 7 bases and J 4 bases, with 7 bases left between them.

Only a few counts were recorded for this clonotype. This chain links TRBV6-5 with TRBJ1-6; D may be TRBD1 (5 bases). Trimming left V 2 bases short and J 7 bases short, with 15 bases between. The CDR3 contains 16 residues. In germline, CDR1 is MNHEY, CDR2 SVGAGI. The CDR3 here is CASSYIDVRVNSPLHF. Written as DNA, the CDR3 is TGTGCCAGCAGTTACATCGACGTCAGGGTGAATTCACCCCTCCACTTT.

This clonotype was counted between two and nine times. V is TRBV13 and J is TRBJ1-2; 7 bases map to TRBD1. CDR3 length: 16 residues. The J segment lost 2 bases and the V segment lost 2 bases, leaving 8 bases of the junction unmatched. Germline-derived CDR1 and CDR2 are PRHDT and FYEKMQ (reference sequence). The CDR3 DNA reads as TGTGCCAGCAGCTTATTTTCGACAGGGAAAAACTATGGCTACACCTTC. Translation: CASSLFSTGKNYGYTF.

This clonotype was recorded many times. V and J are TRBV12-3 or TRBV12-4 and TRBJ1-1, with a possible D match to TRBD1 (6 bases). V lost 4 bases and J 1 base, leaving 7 bases between the germline ends. The CDR3 sequence is 13 residues long. The CDR3 nucleotides are TGTGCCAGCAGTTCAGGGGAGAACACTGAAGCTTTCTTT. Translating it yields CASSSGENTEAFF.

This clonotype appeared many times. The V gene is TRBV20-1, the J gene TRBJ2-1; D uncertain. CDR3 length: 14 residues. V dropped 0 bases and J dropped 0 bases, with 6 bases sitting between them. The germline gives CDR1 DFQATT, CDR2 SNEGSKA (reference sequence). Written as DNA, the CDR3 is TGCAGTGCTAGAGACTATAACTCCTACAATGAGCAGTTCTTC. Translating gives CSARDYNSYNEQFF.

The J gene is TRBJ1-6, the V gene TRBV6-1, with D tentatively TRBD1 (5 bases). Deletions cut 5 bases from V and 13 bases from J, with 18 bases between. The CDR3 has 14 amino acids. The V gene's germline CDR1 is MNHNS and CDR2 SASEGT. The chain's CDR3 is CASSRGGGLGPLHF. The CDR3 DNA follows: TGTGCCAGCAGTAGGGGCGGCGGCTTGGGCCCCCTCCACTTT.

This clonotype was detected many times. The chain recombines TRBV28 with TRBJ2-1; TRBD2 matches at 7 bases. The CDR3 extends over 16 amino acids. Trimming at V came to 3 bases and at J to 5 bases, leaving 10 bases not matched to a gene. The germline V gene encodes CDR1 MDHEN and CDR2 SYDVKM. CDR3 loop: CASSLYFGTNNNEQFF. The CDR3 bases are TGTGCCAGCAGTTTGTACTTCGGGACTAACAACAATGAGCAGTTCTTC.

This clonotype was found a few times. This chain uses TRBV10-3 with TRBJ1-1; D is uncertain. Trimming took off 0 bases at V and 6 bases at J, with 11 bases between the two ends. This CDR3 spans 14 amino acids. Germline loops: CDR1 ENHRY, CDR2 SYGVKD. CDR3 residues: CAISESQSRPEAFF. In DNA, the CDR3 is TGTGCCATCAGTGAGTCACAGAGTAGGCCTGAAGCTTTCTTT.

V gene TRBV7-3 combines with J gene TRBJ1-6; 8 nucleotides agree with TRBD1. Trimming removed 5 bases from V and 4 bases from J; junction bases left unmatched: 4. Germline V lookup: CDR1 SGHTA, CDR2 FQGTGA. The CDR3 covers 15 residues. The CDR3 nucleotides read TGTGCCAGCAGCAACGGACAGGGATATAATTCACCCCTCCACTTT. It specifies CASSNGQGYNSPLHF. Filled out from reference TRBV7-3 and TRBJ1-6, the complete variable domain reads GAGVSQTPSNKVTEKGKYVELRCDPISGHTALYWYRQSLGQGPEFLIYFQGTGAADDSGLPNDRFFAVRPEGSVSTLKIQRTERGDSAVYLCASSNGQGYNSPLHFGNGTRLTVT.